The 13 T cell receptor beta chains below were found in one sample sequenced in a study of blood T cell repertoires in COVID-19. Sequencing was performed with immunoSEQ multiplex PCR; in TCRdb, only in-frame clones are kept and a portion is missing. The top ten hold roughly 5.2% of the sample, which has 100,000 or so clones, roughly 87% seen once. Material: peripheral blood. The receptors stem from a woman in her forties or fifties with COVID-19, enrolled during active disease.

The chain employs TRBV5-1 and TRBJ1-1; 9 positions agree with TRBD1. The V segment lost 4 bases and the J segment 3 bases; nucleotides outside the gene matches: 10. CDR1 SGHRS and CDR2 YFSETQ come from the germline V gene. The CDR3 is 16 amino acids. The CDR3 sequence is CASSPNTGGADTEAFF. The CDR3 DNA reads TGCGCCAGCAGCCCGAATACAGGGGGCGCGGACACTGAAGCTTTCTTT.

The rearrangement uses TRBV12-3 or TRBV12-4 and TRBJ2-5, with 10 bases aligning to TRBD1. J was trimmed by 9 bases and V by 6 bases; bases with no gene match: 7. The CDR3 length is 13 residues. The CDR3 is CASSLGQGEAQYF. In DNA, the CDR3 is TGTGCCAGCAGCCTCGGACAGGGGGAGGCCCAGTACTTC.

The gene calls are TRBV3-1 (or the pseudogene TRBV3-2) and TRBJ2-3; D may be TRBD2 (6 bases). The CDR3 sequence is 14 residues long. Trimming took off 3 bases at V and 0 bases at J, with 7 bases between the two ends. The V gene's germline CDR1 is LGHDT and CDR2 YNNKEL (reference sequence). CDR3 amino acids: CASSQAGSTDTQYF. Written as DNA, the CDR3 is TGTGCCAGCAGCCAGGCGGGGAGCACAGATACGCAGTATTTT.

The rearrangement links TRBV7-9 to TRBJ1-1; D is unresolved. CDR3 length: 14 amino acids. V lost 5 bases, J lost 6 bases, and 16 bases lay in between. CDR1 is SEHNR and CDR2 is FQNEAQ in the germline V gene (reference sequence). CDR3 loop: CASSDRGPAAEAFF. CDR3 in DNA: TGTGCCAGCAGCGACCGAGGGCCGGCCGCTGAAGCTTTCTTT.

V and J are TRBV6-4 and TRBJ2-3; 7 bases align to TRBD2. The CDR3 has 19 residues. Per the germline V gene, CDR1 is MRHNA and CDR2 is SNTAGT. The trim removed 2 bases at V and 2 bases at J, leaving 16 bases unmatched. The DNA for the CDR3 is TGTGCCAGCAGTGACCTAAACGGGGTTGCGGGGGAGTTCACAGATACGCAGTATTTT. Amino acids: CASSDLNGVAGEFTDTQYF.

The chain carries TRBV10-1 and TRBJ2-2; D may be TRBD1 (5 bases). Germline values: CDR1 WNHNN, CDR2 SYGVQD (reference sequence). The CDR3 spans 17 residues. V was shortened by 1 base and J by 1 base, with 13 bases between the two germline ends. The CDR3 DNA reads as TGCGCCAGCAGTGAGTGGCGAGGACACTTGAACACCGGGGAGCTGTTTTTT. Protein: CASSEWRGHLNTGELFF.

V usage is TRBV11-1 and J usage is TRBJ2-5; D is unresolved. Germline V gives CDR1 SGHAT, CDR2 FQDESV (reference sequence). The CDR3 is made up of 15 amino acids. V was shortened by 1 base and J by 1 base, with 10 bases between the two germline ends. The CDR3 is CASSLDHGSQETQYF. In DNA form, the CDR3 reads TGTGCCAGCAGCTTAGATCATGGCAGCCAAGAGACCCAGTACTTC.

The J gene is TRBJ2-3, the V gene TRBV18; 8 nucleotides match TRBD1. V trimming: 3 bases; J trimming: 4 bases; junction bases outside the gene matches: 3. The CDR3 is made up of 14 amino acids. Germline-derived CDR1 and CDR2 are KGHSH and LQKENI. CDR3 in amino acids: CASSPTGVADTQYF. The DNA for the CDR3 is TGTGCCAGCTCACCGACAGGGGTGGCAGATACGCAGTATTTT. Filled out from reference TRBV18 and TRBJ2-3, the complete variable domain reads NAGVMQNPRHLVRRRGQEARLRCSPMKGHSHVYWYRQLPEEGLKFMVYLQKENIIDESGMPKERFSAEFPKEGPSILRIQQVVRGDSAAYFCASSPTGVADTQYFGPGTRLTVL.

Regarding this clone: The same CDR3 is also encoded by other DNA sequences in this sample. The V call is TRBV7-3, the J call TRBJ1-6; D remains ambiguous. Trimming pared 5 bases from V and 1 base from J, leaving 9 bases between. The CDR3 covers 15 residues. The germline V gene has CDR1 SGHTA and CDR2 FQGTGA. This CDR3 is CASSLSGSYNSPLHF. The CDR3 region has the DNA TGTGCCAGCAGCCTATCGGGATCCTATAATTCACCCCTCCACTTT.

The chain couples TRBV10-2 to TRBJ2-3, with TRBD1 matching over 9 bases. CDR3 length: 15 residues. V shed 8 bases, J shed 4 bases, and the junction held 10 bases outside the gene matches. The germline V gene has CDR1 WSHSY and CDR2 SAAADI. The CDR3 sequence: CASLSRGQGPDTQYF. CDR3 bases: TGCGCCAGCTTATCGAGGGGACAGGGACCAGATACGCAGTATTTT.

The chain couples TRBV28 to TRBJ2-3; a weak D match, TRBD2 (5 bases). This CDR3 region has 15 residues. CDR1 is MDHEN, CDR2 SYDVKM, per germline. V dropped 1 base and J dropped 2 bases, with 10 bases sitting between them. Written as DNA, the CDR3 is TGTGCCAGCAGTTTATCCCGGGGAGCCACAGATACGCAGTATTTT. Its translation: CASSLSRGATDTQYF.

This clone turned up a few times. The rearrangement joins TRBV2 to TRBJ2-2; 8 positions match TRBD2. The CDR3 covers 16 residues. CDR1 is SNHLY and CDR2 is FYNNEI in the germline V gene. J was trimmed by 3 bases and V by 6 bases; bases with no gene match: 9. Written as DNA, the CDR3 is TGTGCCAGCAGCGAACCGGGGGGGCCCGACACCGGGGAGCTGTTTTTT. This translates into CASSEPGGPDTGELFF.

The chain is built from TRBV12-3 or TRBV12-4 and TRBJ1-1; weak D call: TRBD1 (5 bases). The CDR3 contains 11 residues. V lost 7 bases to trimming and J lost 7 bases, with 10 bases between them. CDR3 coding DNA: TGTGCCAGCATCGCCACAGGTGAAGCTTTCTTT. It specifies CASIATGEAFF.